These 13 T cell receptor beta chains were all obtained from the same sample, sequenced in a study of T cells expressing NK-cell markers. TCRdb re-called the 5' RACE reads and shows each CDR3 protein once, DNA omitted. The table lists roughly 390,000 distinct CDR3 sequences. The sequencing sample was made of blood T cells: a sorted CD56 or NKG2C T cell subset, CD4+ or CD8+ T cells, or bulk PBMC T cells (not recorded which). Receptors originate from a man aged 18 to 69 in good health.

CDR3 sequence: CASSNVPRGITDTQYF. The chain employs TRBV19 and TRBJ2-3; the D call from TCRdb, TRBD1, cannot be confirmed without DNA. Germline assignment: CDR1 LNHDA and CDR2 SQIVND (reference sequence). The length of the CDR3 is 16 residues.

The chain recombines TRBV19 with TRBJ2-3; the TCRdb D gene call, TRBD2, has no DNA to confirm it. Per germline, CDR1 LNHDA and CDR2 SQIVND (reference sequence). The CDR3 sequence is 16 residues long. CDR3 protein: CATRPLASGPVNTQYF.

This chain's CDR3 is CASSLVPEAGELFF. V is TRBV5-1 and J is TRBJ2-2. The CDR3 length is 14 residues. Germline-derived CDR1 and CDR2 are SGHRS and YFSETQ.

The chain employs TRBV7-9 and TRBJ2-1; the D call from TCRdb, TRBD2, cannot be confirmed without DNA. This CDR3 has 16 amino acids. Germline V lookup: CDR1 SEHNR, CDR2 FQNEAQ (reference sequence). CDR3 protein: CASNPEASGDYNEQFF.

The chain combines TRBV18 with TRBJ2-7; TCRdb's D call, TRBD1, is unchecked because there is no DNA. CDR1 and CDR2 (germline): KGHSH, LQKENI. The CDR3 totals 13 residues. The CDR3 here is CASSPGGGYEQYF.

This chain links TRBV7-9 with TRBJ2-1; TCRdb names TRBD1, which stays unverified in the absence of DNA. This CDR3 is built from 16 residues. CDR1 is SEHNR, CDR2 FQNEAQ, per germline (reference sequence). CDR3 residues: CASSYLGGRRSNGQFF.

This rearrangement joins TRBV6-1 to TRBJ2-2; TCRdb designates TRBD1, a call that cannot be tested without DNA. CDR1 and CDR2 (germline): MNHNS, SASEGT. The CDR3 has 16 amino acids. The CDR3: CASSERSQGRTGELFF.

This chain joins TRBV3-1 and TRBJ2-2. This CDR3 is 13 amino acids long. From germline, CDR1 is LGHDT and CDR2 YNNKEL (reference sequence). CDR3 loop: CASSQGQHGELFF.

The chain links TRBV6-2 or TRBV6-3 to TRBJ2-7; without DNA, the TCRdb call of TRBD2 cannot be checked. Germline CDR1 MNHEY, CDR2 SVGEGT. The CDR3 has 16 residues. The CDR3 sequence: CASSYLPRTRSYEQYF.

This sequence joins TRBV6-6 and TRBJ1-1; with no DNA, the TCRdb D assignment of TRBD1 cannot be verified. Per the germline V gene, CDR1 is MNHNY and CDR2 is SVGAGI (reference sequence). The CDR3 contains 16 residues. The CDR3 is CASIGQVLAKNTEAFF.

The gene calls are TRBV28 and TRBJ1-1; no DNA is available, so the TRBD1 call from TCRdb remains unchecked. This CDR3 has 17 amino acids. Germline loops: CDR1 MDHEN, CDR2 SYDVKM. CDR3 region: CASSFTGASYMDTEAFF.

This chain connects TRBV25-1 to TRBJ2-1; TCRdb lists TRBD1, though no DNA is available to test this call. Germline CDR1 and CDR2: MGHDK and SYGVNS. The CDR3 is 15 amino acids. The CDR3 loop is CASSDSSQGKNEQFF.

The chain employs TRBV5-1 and TRBJ2-5; TCRdb outputs TRBD2, but without DNA this stays unchecked. Per the germline V gene, CDR1 is SGHRS and CDR2 is YFSETQ. The CDR3 has 13 amino acids. CDR3 sequence: CASSSTRSETQYF.